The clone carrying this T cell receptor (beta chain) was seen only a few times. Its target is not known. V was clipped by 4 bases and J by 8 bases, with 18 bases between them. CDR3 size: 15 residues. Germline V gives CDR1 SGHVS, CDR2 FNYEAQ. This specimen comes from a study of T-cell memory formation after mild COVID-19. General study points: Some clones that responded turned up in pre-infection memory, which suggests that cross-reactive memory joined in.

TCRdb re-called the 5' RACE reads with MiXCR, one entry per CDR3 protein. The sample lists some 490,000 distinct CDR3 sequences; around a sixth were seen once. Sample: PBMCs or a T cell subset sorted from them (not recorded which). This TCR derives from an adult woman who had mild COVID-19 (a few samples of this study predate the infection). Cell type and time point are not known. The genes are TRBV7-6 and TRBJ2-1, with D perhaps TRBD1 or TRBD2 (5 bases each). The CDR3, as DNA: TGTGCCAGCAGCTCTCGTCTGGGGGTTTGGGATGAGCAGTTCTTC. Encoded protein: CASSSRLGVWDEQFF.